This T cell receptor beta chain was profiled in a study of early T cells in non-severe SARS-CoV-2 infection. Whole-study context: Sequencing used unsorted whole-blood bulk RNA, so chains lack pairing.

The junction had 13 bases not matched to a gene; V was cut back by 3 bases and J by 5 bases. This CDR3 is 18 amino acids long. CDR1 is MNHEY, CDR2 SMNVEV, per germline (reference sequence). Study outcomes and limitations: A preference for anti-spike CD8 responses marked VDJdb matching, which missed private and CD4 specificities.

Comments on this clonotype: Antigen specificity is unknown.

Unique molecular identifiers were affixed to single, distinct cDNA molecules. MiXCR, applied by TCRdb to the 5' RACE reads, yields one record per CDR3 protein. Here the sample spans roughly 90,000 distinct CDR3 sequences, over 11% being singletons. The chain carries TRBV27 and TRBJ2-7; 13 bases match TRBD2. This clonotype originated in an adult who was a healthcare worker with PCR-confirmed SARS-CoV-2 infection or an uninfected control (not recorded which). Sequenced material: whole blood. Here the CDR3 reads CASSFSPALAGGPHEQYF. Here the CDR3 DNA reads TGTGCCAGCAGTTTCTCCCCGGCACTAGCGGGGGGGCCCCACGAGCAGTACTTC.